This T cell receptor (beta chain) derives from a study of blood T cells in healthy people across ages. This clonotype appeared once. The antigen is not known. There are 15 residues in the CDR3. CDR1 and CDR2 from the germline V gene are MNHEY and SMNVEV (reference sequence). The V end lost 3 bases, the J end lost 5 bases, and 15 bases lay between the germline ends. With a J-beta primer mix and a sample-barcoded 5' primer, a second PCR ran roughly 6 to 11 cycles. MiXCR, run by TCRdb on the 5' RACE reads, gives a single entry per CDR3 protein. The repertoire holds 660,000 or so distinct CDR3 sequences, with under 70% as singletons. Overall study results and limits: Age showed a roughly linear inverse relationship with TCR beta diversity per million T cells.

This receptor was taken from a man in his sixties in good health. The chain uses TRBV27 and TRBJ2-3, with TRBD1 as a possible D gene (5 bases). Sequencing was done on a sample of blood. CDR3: CASSFSTRTIDTQYF. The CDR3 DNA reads TGTGCCAGCAGTTTCTCTACCAGGACAATAGATACGCAGTATTTT.